The rows below give T cell receptor beta chains drawn from one sample of a study of radiotherapy plus CTLA-4 blockade in lung cancer. Sequenced by immunoSEQ multiplex PCR; TCRdb stores in-frame clones only, minus some. The sample has about 49,000 clones, roughly 84% seen once. The specimen comprised peripheral blood, sampled from a patient treated with radiotherapy plus ipilimumab. The receptors stem from a human donor with non-small cell lung cancer whose response to radiotherapy plus ipilimumab could not be evaluated. The CDR3 runs from the conserved cysteine through the conserved F or W. D genes are given only for firm matches. A row's size may be missing; if present it is once, few, many or a size class.

V: TRBV7-9
D: NA
J: TRBJ1-1
size: NA
DNA: TGTGCCAGCAGCTTAGATAGGGAGGGCACTGAAGCTTTCTTT
CDR3: CASSLDREGTEAFF

V: TRBV6-1
D: NA
J: TRBJ1-1
size: NA
DNA: TGTGCCAGCAGTGAAGCAAGCTTCGGGGCTGAAGCTTTCTTT
CDR3: CASSEASFGAEAFF

V: TRBV19
D: TRBD2
J: TRBJ2-7
size: NA
DNA: TGTGCCAGTAGTATGTATTGGACTAGCGGGTCCTACGAGCAGTACTTC
CDR3: CASSMYWTSGSYEQYF

V: TRBV29-1
D: NA
J: TRBJ2-6
size: once
DNA: TGCAGCGTTGATCGCTCTGGGGCCAACGTCCTGACTTTC
CDR3: CSVDRSGANVLTF

V: TRBV6-6
D: NA
J: TRBJ2-3
size: few
DNA: TGTGCCAGCAGTGCCTGGACTACAGATACGCAGTATTTT
CDR3: CASSAWTTDTQYF

V: TRBV5-4
D: NA
J: TRBJ1-6
size: once
DNA: TGTGCCAGCGCAAGGAAGGGGGGGTCCGGTAATTCACCCCTCCACTTT
CDR3: CASARKGGSGNSPLHF

V: TRBV5-6
D: NA
J: TRBJ1-1
size: NA
DNA: TGTGCCAGCAGCTTGGCCGCGGGGAGGGACACTGAAGCTTTCTTT
CDR3: CASSLAAGRDTEAFF

V: TRBV5-5
D: TRBD2
J: TRBJ2-1
size: NA
DNA: TGTGCCAGCAGCTTGGGTGGGGGGGGTGAGCAGTTCTTC
CDR3: CASSLGGGGEQFF

V: TRBV6-5
D: NA
J: TRBJ1-2
size: NA
DNA: TGTGCCAGCAGTTTCCCCGTGGCCGGCTACACCTTC
CDR3: CASSFPVAGYTF

V: TRBV6-5
D: TRBD1
J: TRBJ1-6
size: few
DNA: TGTGCCAGCACTATGGGGACAGGGTATAATTCACCCCTCCACTTT
CDR3: CASTMGTGYNSPLHF

V: TRBV2
D: NA
J: TRBJ2-7
size: few
DNA: TGTGCCAGCAGTGCGCAGGGAGGCGCCTACGAGCAGTACTTC
CDR3: CASSAQGGAYEQYF

V: TRBV6-5
D: TRBD2
J: TRBJ2-3
size: once
DNA: TGTGCCAGCAGTTCAAGGACTAGCGAGGAGTATACGCAGTATTTT
CDR3: CASSSRTSEEYTQYF

V: TRBV12-5
D: NA
J: TRBJ2-5
size: once
DNA: TGTGCTAGTGGTTTGCTACTCCAAGAGACCCAGTACTTC
CDR3: CASGLLLQETQYF

V: TRBV14
D: TRBD2
J: TRBJ2-3
size: NA
DNA: TGTGCCAGCAGCAGTAGCGGGGAATATACGCAGTATTTT
CDR3: CASSSSGEYTQYF

V: TRBV7-2
D: NA
J: TRBJ2-7
size: NA
DNA: TGTGCCAGCAGCAAAGGCGGGGTCGACTACGAGCAGTACTTC
CDR3: CASSKGGVDYEQYF

V: TRBV4-1
D: NA
J: TRBJ1-1
size: NA
DNA: TGCGCCAGCAGCCTTGGGGGCAACACTGAAGCTTTCTTT
CDR3: CASSLGGNTEAFF

V: TRBV7-2
D: NA
J: TRBJ1-4
size: NA
DNA: TGTGCCAGCAGCTTAAATTCGGCAGGGATGGGTGAAAAACTGTTTTTT
CDR3: CASSLNSAGMGEKLFF

V: TRBV19
D: NA
J: TRBJ1-2
size: NA
DNA: TGTGCCAGTGGGGCCACTTACCTCTATGGCTACACCTTC
CDR3: CASGATYLYGYTF

V: TRBV19
D: NA
J: TRBJ1-5
size: NA
DNA: TGTGCCAGTAGTATAACAGGGTCTGACCTTCAGCCCCAGCATTTT
CDR3: CASSITGSDLQPQHF

V: TRBV5-1
D: NA
J: TRBJ2-3
size: NA
DNA: TGCGCCAGCAGCTTGGGAGCAGATACGCAGTATTTT
CDR3: CASSLGADTQYF

V: TRBV6-5
D: TRBD1
J: TRBJ1-1
size: NA
DNA: TGTGCCAGCAGTTACTCGATGACAGGGGGCAAAACTGAAGCTTTCTTT
CDR3: CASSYSMTGGKTEAFF

V: TRBV28
D: NA
J: TRBJ1-5
size: NA
DNA: TGTGCCAGCAGAGCCCAGGAACAGCCCCAGCATTTT
CDR3: CASRAQEQPQHF

V: TRBV5-1
D: TRBD2
J: TRBJ2-1
size: NA
DNA: TGCGCCAGCAGCCTGGGCTGGACTAGCGGACCGAATGAGCAGTTCTTC
CDR3: CASSLGWTSGPNEQFF

V: TRBV4-3
D: NA
J: TRBJ2-3
size: NA
DNA: TGCGCCAGCAGCCAAGACAGGGTTAGCACAGATACGCAGTATTTT
CDR3: CASSQDRVSTDTQYF

V: TRBV7-2
D: NA
J: TRBJ1-1
size: NA
DNA: TGTGCCAGCAGCTTAGTCAGGTTGAACACTGAAGCTTTCTTT
CDR3: CASSLVRLNTEAFF

V: TRBV6-4
D: NA
J: TRBJ1-2
size: once
DNA: TGTGCCAGCAGCCACACCGAAGGGACACGGGTCTATGGCTACACCTTC
CDR3: CASSHTEGTRVYGYTF

V: TRBV2
D: TRBD1
J: TRBJ2-1
size: NA
DNA: TGTGCCAGCAGTGGAGGACAGGGGGGCCATGAGCAGTTCTTC
CDR3: CASSGGQGGHEQFF

V: TRBV19
D: TRBD1
J: TRBJ2-7
size: NA
DNA: TGTGCCAGTGCCCTACGGGACAGGGGCAATGTTCCGTACGAGCAGTACTTC
CDR3: CASALRDRGNVPYEQYF

V: TRBV9
D: TRBD1
J: TRBJ1-2
size: NA
DNA: TGTGCCAGCAGCGTTCGCCCGGACAGGGCCTATGGCTACACCTTC
CDR3: CASSVRPDRAYGYTF